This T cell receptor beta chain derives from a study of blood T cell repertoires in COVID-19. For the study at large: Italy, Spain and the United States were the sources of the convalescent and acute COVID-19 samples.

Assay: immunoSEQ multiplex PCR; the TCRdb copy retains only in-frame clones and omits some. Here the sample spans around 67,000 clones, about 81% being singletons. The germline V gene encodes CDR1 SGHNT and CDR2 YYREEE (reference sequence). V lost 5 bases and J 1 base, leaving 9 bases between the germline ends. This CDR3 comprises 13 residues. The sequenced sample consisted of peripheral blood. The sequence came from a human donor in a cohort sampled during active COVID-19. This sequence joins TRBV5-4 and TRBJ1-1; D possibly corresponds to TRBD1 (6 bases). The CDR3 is CASSRQENTEAFF. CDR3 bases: TGTGCCAGCAGTCGACAGGAGAACACTGAAGCTTTCTTT.